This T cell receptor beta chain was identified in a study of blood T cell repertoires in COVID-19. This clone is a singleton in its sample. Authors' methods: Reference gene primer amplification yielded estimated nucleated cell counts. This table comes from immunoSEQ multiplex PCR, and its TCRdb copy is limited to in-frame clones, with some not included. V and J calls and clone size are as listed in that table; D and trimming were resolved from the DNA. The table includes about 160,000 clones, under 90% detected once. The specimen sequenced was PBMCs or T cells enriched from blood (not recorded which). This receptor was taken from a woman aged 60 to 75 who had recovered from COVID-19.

The CDR3 loop is CASSHRGRSSDTQYF. The CDR3 nucleotides read TGTGCCAGCAGTCACAGGGGGCGAAGTTCAGATACGCAGTATTTT. This chain links TRBV6-5 with TRBJ2-3, with 9 bases matching TRBD1. The CDR3 is 15 amino acids. Germline assignment: CDR1 MNHEY and CDR2 SVGAGI. V shed 5 bases, J shed 4 bases, and the junction held 7 bases outside the gene matches.